This T cell receptor beta chain originates from a study of blood T cell repertoires in COVID-19. Authors' processing steps: Estimated nucleated cell counts came from reference gene primer amplification. Method: immunoSEQ multiplex PCR; TCRdb's copy keeps in-frame clones and lacks some. The V and J calls and clone size are taken from that table; D and trimming were inferred from the DNA. The table includes 150,000 to 200,000 clones, over 80% detected once. Between the trimmed V and J ends, which lost 0 bases and 5 bases, there was a span of 11 bases. Germline V gene data show CDR1 as SGHNT and CDR2 as YYREEE (reference sequence). The CDR3 is 14 amino acids. Enrollees, roughly 18 to 90 years old, lived in fewer than 25 US areas. Participants' reported clinical history set cohort assignment.

The chain recombines TRBV5-4 with TRBJ2-5, with D perhaps matching TRBD1 (5 bases). Sequencing used PBMCs or T cells enriched from blood (not recorded which). The TCR comes from a woman aged 45-65 years who had recovered from COVID-19. DNA of the CDR3: TGTGCCAGCAGCTTGGAAGGGGTCGGGGAGACCCAGTACTTC. Translation gives CASSLEGVGETQYF.